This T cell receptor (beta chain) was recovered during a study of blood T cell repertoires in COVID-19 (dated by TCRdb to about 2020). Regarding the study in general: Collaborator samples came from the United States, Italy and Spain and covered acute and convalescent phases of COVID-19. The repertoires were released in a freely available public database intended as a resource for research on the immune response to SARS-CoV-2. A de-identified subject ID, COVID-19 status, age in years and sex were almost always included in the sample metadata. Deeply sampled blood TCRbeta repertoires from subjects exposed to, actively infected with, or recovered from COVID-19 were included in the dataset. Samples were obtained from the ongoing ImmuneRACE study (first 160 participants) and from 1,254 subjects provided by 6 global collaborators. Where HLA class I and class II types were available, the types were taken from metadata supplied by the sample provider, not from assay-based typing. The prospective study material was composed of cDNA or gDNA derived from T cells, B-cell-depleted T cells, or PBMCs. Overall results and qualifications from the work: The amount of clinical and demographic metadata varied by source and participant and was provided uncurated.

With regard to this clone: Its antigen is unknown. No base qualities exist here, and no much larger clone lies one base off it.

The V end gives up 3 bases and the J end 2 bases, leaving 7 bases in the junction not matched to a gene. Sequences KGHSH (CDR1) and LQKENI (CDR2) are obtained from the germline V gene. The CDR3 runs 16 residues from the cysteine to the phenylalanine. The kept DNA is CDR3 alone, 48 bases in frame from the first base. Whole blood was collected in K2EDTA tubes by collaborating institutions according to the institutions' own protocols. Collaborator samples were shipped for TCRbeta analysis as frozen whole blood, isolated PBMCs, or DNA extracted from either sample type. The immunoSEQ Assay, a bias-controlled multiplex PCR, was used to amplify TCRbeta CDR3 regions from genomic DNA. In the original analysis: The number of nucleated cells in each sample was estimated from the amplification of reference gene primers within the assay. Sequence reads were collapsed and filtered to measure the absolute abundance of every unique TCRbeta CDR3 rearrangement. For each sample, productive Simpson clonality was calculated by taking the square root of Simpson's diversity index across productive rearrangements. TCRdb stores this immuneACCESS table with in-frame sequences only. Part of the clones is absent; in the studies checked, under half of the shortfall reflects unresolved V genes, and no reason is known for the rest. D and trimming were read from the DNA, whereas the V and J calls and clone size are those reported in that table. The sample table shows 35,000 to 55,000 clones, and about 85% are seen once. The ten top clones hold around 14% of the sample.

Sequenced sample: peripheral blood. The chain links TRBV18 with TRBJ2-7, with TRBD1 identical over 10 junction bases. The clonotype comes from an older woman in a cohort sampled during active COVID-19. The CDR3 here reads CASSPPGQGGTYEQYF. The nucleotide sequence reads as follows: TGTGCCAGCTCACCTCCTGGACAGGGGGGAACCTACGAGCAGTACTTC.